This T cell receptor (beta chain) was sequenced for a study of cytomegalovirus exposure and HLA in healthy donors (dated by TCRdb to about 2017). In the study overall: An earlier analysis of under 600 of the donors reported approximately 300 Gb of sequence data and some 120 million unique TCR beta sequences from about 200 million T cells. In the later analysis, no new phenotypic data were used to find candidate immune exposures; instead, reliance was placed on TCR beta sequences and their occurrence across donors. The study combined high-throughput TCR immunosequencing, statistical association of individual TCRs with disease status, and machine learning to predict cytomegalovirus infection status. An earlier analysis of several hundred of the donors used high-throughput TCR beta sequencing to judge whether each TCR beta V gene segment behaved as functional or pseudogenic. Roughly five DR-DQ haplotypes were treated as single units for association and clustering because of strong linkage in the cohort. To study patterns of TCR occurrence, a later analysis re-analyzed previously published TCR beta repertoires from just over 650 donors and added high-resolution HLA genotyping. Donor age, sex, ethnicity and CMV serostatus were compiled alongside the repertoire data. Using immunosequencing, the study profiled T cell repertoires from about 610 subjects and related those repertoires to cytomegalovirus serostatus. Class I and class II HLA loci were covered by the typing at four-digit resolution. Besides the first cohort of approximately 670 subjects, a separate validation cohort made up of over a hundred different subjects was used. The aim of the study was to test whether cataloging public T cell receptors could identify signatures of past pathogen exposure. Every discovery cohort repertoire had been produced on one sequencing platform. A later genetic analysis took genome-wide SNP genotypes for about 55% of the 666 donors and used that subset as a discovery cohort. About 280 gigabases of sequencing data and tens of millions of unique TCR sequences made up an early release that covered several hundred HLA-typed donors. The number of donors typed differed by locus, with 629-630 for A, B, C, DRB1 and DQB1, around 520 for DQA1, some 570 for DPA1, and approximately 470 for DPB1. On average, roughly 250,000 unique TCR beta nucleotide sequences were sequenced per donor among a few hundred genotyped donors of the cohort, with 15% to 20% of those sequences being non-productive. The genetic ancestry cluster associated with self-reported Caucasian donors included 70% to 85% of the approximately 410 genotyped donors.

In the case of this clone: The clone's antigen remains unknown. The input lacks base qualities; no much larger clone sits a single base away.

The cohort consisted of 670 or so healthy bone marrow donors. Cohort members were all nominally healthy when sampled, although unrecorded immune exposures were likely present. The donor tested CMV seronegative, placing the donor among the 350 to 400 seronegative members of the cohort. Every donor gave a peripheral blood sample, and the peripheral blood mononuclear cells from that sample were used for TCR beta sequencing. Genomic DNA was extracted from the blood cell samples with the Qiagen DNeasy Blood Extraction Kit. Results the study describes overall, beyond this receptor: It was suggested by the authors that the approach could potentially be generalized to other disease states and immunological phenotypes. Compared with equally common non-associated chains, HLA-associated TCR beta chains in a later analysis were more clonally expanded and had lower generation probabilities. In a later analysis, the rate of TCR association differed among HLA loci, with DRB1 alleles having the most associated TCRs and HLA-C alleles having the fewest. In the study, approximately 150 TCR beta chains were listed as associated with cytomegalovirus. Linkage disequilibrium might explain the correlated functional status among segregating V segments, but an unknown experimental factor could not be excluded. In vitro tests confirmed that a few of the cytomegalovirus-associated TCR beta chains recognize cytomegalovirus antigens. The classifier was reported to diagnose cytomegalovirus status with high specificity and sensitivity in both the original and validation cohorts. Assigning TCR associations to individual alleles was difficult when HLA alleles, especially DR and DQ, strongly co-occurred. A further reported finding was that TCR beta sequences accurately predicted the HLA-A and HLA-B alleles for most subjects in the first cohort. In a later genetic analysis, a missense DCLRE1C variant was associated with V-gene and J-gene trimming of TCR beta chains, and the association was replicated in an independent cohort. The earlier analysis of fewer than 750 of the donors excluded fewer than 20 rarely observed V segments, including chromosome 9 orphons, because counts were too low. In a later analysis, 16,951 TCR beta sequences were associated with specific HLA alleles at a false discovery rate of 0.05. Most CMV-associated TCR beta chains appeared to be HLA-restricted in a later analysis, and the HLA associations seemed to be driven largely by CMV exposure. The 87-base-pair reads could not distinguish some IMGT-functional V segments, including TRBV6-2 and TRBV6-3, so those segments were excluded. For the cohort, immune exposure information was limited to CMV serostatus. The presence/absence analyses assumed that sequencing depth was roughly uniform across donors, and that assumption may not be true. Most TCR sequences were seen in very few donors, while some public TCRs were found in many individuals. A cluster of highly shared sequence variants was judged likely to represent a technical artifact of the sequencing pipeline. In this cohort, only TCR beta chains were sequenced, and detectable features were limited by the absence of alpha or paired-chain data. Because HLA typing was unavailable for some donors at each locus, only the typed subset was used in association tests. A later genetic analysis reported fewer N-insertions in productive TCRs among donors in an Asian-associated ancestry cluster than the roughly 620-donor mean. Several of the top co-occurrence clusters appeared to be linked to parvovirus B19, influenza, CMV and Epstein-Barr virus, according to a later analysis. An earlier analysis of 450 to 750 of the donors showed that most TCR beta V segments appeared in productive rearrangements either about 90% or about 30% of the time, which broadly matched IMGT annotations.

Receptors were amplified or captured by the immunoSEQ multiplex PCR assay. For the multiplex PCR, a mixture combining 60 forward primers for TCR Vbeta segments and 13 reverse primers for TCR Jbeta segments was used. A multiplex PCR assay on genomic DNA amplified the CDR3 region of rearranged TCR beta genes. On the Illumina HiSeq System, the amplified TCR beta libraries were sequenced as 87-base-pair reads. The original pipeline was this. A later analysis tallied roughly 76 million unique TCR beta chains across the 700 or so repertoires, and about 10 million of those chains were shared by two or more donors. Raw reads were error-corrected and collapsed into unique sequences with a nearest-neighbor algorithm that merged closely related sequences to remove PCR and sequencing errors. Alignment of CDR3 sequences to IMGT reference sequences was used to assign V, D and J gene segments. For a sequence to be retained, a match of at least six nucleotides was required to both a V gene segment and a J gene segment. Rearrangements were called productive when the CDR3 lacked stop codons and stayed in frame with V and J; all others were non-productive. CDR3 was defined according to IMGT convention as the region running from the second conserved V-encoded cysteine to the conserved J-encoded phenylalanine. In an earlier analysis of some 550 of the donors, sequences lacking an unambiguous match to a single V gene segment were excluded. In an earlier analysis of some 590 of the donors, a V segment was called functional when productive rearrangements were above 56.7%, and segregating when the standard deviation between donors exceeded 5%. A statistical classification framework was built to diagnose cytomegalovirus status from the catalog of TCR beta chain sequences. In a later analysis, TCR nucleotide sequences were compared against IMGT/GENE-DB human TR gene sequences so that V and J genes could be assigned. A later analysis assigned CDR3 sequences and most-parsimonious VDJ recombination scenarios with the TCRdist pipeline. In a later analysis, each TCR beta chain was defined by its CDR3 amino acid sequence together with its V-gene family, and reads without a unique V-gene family were excluded. In a later analysis, 550 to 650 highly shared, low-generation-probability nucleotide sequences were removed to address suspected cross-contamination and a sequencing artifact. In a later analysis, a clonal expansion index was calculated for each public chain from normalized within-repertoire ranks of inferred template counts. In a later analysis, generation probabilities were computed with a VDJ recombination model fitted to out-of-frame rearrangements, and the resulting probabilities were checked against IGoR. In a later analysis, TCR-TCR, TCR-HLA and TCR-CMV co-occurrence was scored with hypergeometric tests, and a repertoire-size bias correction was applied to TCR pairs. In a later analysis, false discovery rates were estimated by permuting HLA or CMV assignments 20 times. In a later analysis, co-occurring TCRs were grouped with DBSCAN, and TCRdist sequence similarity was added when clustering was performed within HLA-allele-positive subsets. For co-occurrence clustering, repertoires with fewer than 30,000 or more than 120,000 public chains were excluded, along with roughly 5 repertoires with anomalous nucleotide sharing. Imported from immuneACCESS, the table was reduced by TCRdb to in-frame sequences with V and J called. These copies leave out some clones; in studies compared against another copy, an unresolved V gene accounts for under half, and the cause of the remainder is not known. Clonal size and the V and J genes are those of that table, whereas D and trimming came from the DNA. The sample contains 140,000 or so clones, 75% to 85% of them found a single time. The top ten clones comprise under 6% of the sample.

Counted from cysteine to phenylalanine, this CDR3 has 15 amino acids. Only CDR3 DNA remains: 45 bases, in frame from the first base. CDR1 and CDR2 were assigned from the germline V gene as KGHSH and LQKENI. Trimming accounts for 3 bases at V and 2 bases at J, while the number of junction bases matched to no gene is 4. The TCR was taken from a man aged 35-49 years in good health and CMV-seronegative. The rearrangement combines TRBV18 with TRBJ1-5, with 7 junctional bases fitting TRBD1. Source material: PBMCs. Read as DNA, the sequence is TGTGCCAGCTCACCCTTTACAGGGGGCAATCAGCCCCAGCATTTT. The encoded protein is CASSPFTGGNQPQHF.